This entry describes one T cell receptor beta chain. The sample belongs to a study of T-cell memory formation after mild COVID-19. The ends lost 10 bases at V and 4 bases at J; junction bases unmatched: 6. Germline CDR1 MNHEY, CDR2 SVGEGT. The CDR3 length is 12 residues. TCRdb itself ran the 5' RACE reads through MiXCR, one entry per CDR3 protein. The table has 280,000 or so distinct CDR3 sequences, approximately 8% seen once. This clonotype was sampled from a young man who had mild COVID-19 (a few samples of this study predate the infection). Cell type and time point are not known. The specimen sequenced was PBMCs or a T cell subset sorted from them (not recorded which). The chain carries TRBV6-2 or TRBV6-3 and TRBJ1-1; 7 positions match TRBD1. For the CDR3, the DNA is TGTGCCATCAAGAGACAGGGCACTGAAGCTTTCTTT. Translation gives CAIKRQGTEAFF.